This is a list of T cell receptor beta chains from one sample in a study of blood T cells in healthy people across ages. TCRdb reanalysed the 5' RACE reads using MiXCR and keeps one entry per CDR3 protein. Here the sample spans some 1.5 million distinct CDR3 sequences, roughly 28% being singletons. Source material: blood. The receptors come from a woman in her 30s in good health. Each CDR3 is given with its conserved first and last residue. The D gene is left open where the match is weak. Size is omitted from some rows. Given values are once, few, many or a class for expanded clones.

d_call	clone_size	v_call	j_call	cdr3_aa
-	-	TRBV27	TRBJ2-5	CASSFDRPHEQYF
TRBD1	few	TRBV7-2	TRBJ2-3	CASSLGGTGTDTQYF
TRBD2	-	TRBV6-5	TRBJ2-3	CASRLEFPAGTSETDTQYF
-	-	TRBV29-1	TRBJ1-3	CSVEDPPAGNTIYF
-	-	TRBV7-2	TRBJ1-2	CASSLKSRWEINYGYTF
-	many	TRBV4-2	TRBJ1-6	CASSQDIIGDSPLHF
-	once	TRBV5-1	TRBJ2-6	CASNLVAFGANVLTF
-	few	TRBV5-5	TRBJ2-2	CASSYTPNTGELFF
TRBD1	-	TRBV2	TRBJ2-1	CASSPPSGGSGNEQFF
-	many	TRBV20-1	TRBJ2-1	CSAHPSGGFRGNEQFF
TRBD2	-	TRBV12-3/TRBV12-4	TRBJ2-3	CASTPVSGSDTQYF
-	-	TRBV5-5	TRBJ2-6	CASSSLQGSGANVLTF
TRBD2	many	TRBV15	TRBJ2-3	CATSRDFGTSAQYF
TRBD1	few	TRBV28	TRBJ2-1	CASSPFAGGLYNEQFF
-	-	TRBV5-6	TRBJ2-7	CASSFGTTALVQYF
TRBD2	few	TRBV6-1	TRBJ2-1	CASSEPWRGAHEQFF
-	-	TRBV7-9	TRBJ2-3	CASTIQMGGWADTQYF
-	-	TRBV2	TRBJ2-5	CASNSEQETQYF
-	-	TRBV7-3	TRBJ2-1	CASSLTTSENEQFF
-	-	TRBV3-1	TRBJ2-3	CASSQDAGGKRGDTQYF
-	-	TRBV7-2	TRBJ1-4	CASSLVGKGGEKLFF
-	-	TRBV7-8	TRBJ1-1	CASSLAQGGYTEAFF
-	few	TRBV2	TRBJ1-4	CASGQRVANEKLFF
TRBD2	-	TRBV4-3	TRBJ2-1	CASSQDRSSGRGNEQFF
-	few	TRBV4-2	TRBJ2-5	CAISQGGRGETQYF
TRBD2	-	TRBV12-3/TRBV12-4	TRBJ2-1	CASSQAPSGPYNEQFF
-	many	TRBV9	TRBJ2-3	CASSVGGSTDTQYF
-	few	TRBV12-3/TRBV12-4	TRBJ2-1	CASRGAPGNEQFF
-	-	TRBV10-3	TRBJ1-5	CAISEGNQRTQPQHF
-	few	TRBV29-1	TRBJ2-1	CSVDRRDSYNEQFF
TRBD2	few	TRBV7-6	TRBJ2-1	CASSRGGEAANEQFF
TRBD1	few	TRBV24-1	TRBJ2-5	CATSEPLGQGKETQYF
TRBD2	many	TRBV4-1	TRBJ2-7	CASSHVRGGVTSYEQYF
TRBD1	many	TRBV20-1	TRBJ2-5	CSAGSVTTGPTVETQYF
TRBD2	-	TRBV13	TRBJ2-1	CASSGRTSGRDNEQFF
-	-	TRBV30	TRBJ1-1	CAAGETEAFF
-	-	TRBV12-5	TRBJ1-5	CASGPGEGVGQPQHF
-	-	TRBV20-1	TRBJ1-2	CSARGTAAGYTF
TRBD2	-	TRBV7-3	TRBJ2-7	CASSKGLAPGEQYF
-	once	TRBV3-1	TRBJ2-1	CASSPQGFHEQFF
TRBD1	-	TRBV9	TRBJ1-1	CASSTSTGTENTEAFF
-	-	TRBV20-1	TRBJ2-6	CSATRSGANVLTF
-	few	TRBV29-1	TRBJ1-3	CSVDAGFGNTIYF
-	few	TRBV30	TRBJ2-1	CAWATGGLNNEQFF
TRBD2	few	TRBV5-1	TRBJ2-5	CASSPGLAGDNEQYF
-	many	TRBV29-1	TRBJ2-5	CSVEPEGLLGETQYF
-	few	TRBV7-8	TRBJ1-2	CASSFAPQGNYGYTF
-	many	TRBV5-5	TRBJ2-5	CASSLTGSQETQYF
TRBD2	many	TRBV5-6	TRBJ2-5	CASSLVRLAGGETQYF
-	-	TRBV7-2	TRBJ1-5	CASSLDEGFNQPQHF
-	-	TRBV2	TRBJ2-3	CASSDWYSDTQYF
-	-	TRBV4-1	TRBJ2-3	CASSPIRRAVDTQYF
TRBD1	-	TRBV5-1	TRBJ2-5	CASGTGGYETQYF